These 6 T cell receptor beta chains were all obtained from the same sample, sequenced in a study of T cells expressing NK-cell markers. Following a re-call of the 5' RACE reads, TCRdb has one entry per CDR3 protein and lacks DNA. Across more than 90,000 distinct CDR3 sequences, the top ten clones capture 15% to 20% of the sample. Sequencing input: blood T cells: a sorted CD56 or NKG2C T cell subset, CD4+ or CD8+ T cells, or bulk PBMC T cells (not recorded which). The origin of the receptors is a woman aged 18 to 75 in good health.

The chain links TRBV4-3 to TRBJ1-2. Germline V CDR1 and CDR2: LGHNA, YSLEER. This CDR3 spans 18 amino acids. CDR3: CASSQDLAERTIDYGYTF.

The chain joins TRBV2 to TRBJ1-1; TCRdb's assignment of TRBD1 cannot be checked, as there is no DNA. There are 14 residues in the CDR3. Germline CDR1 and CDR2: SNHLY and FYNNEI. The CDR3 loop reads CASRAGPKNTEAFF.

This chain joins TRBV6-4 and TRBJ1-2; TCRdb outputs TRBD1, but without DNA this stays unchecked. The germline V gene encodes CDR1 MRHNA and CDR2 SNTAGT. The length of the CDR3 is 12 residues. The CDR3 region is CASSDGLGGYTF.

The chain has TRBV20-1 and TRBJ2-3; without DNA, the TCRdb call of TRBD2 cannot be checked. CDR3 size: 14 residues. Per germline, CDR1 DFQATT and CDR2 SNEGSKA (reference sequence). CDR3 residues: CSATELGLGYPQYF.

The rearrangement joins TRBV28 to TRBJ2-7; TCRdb's D call of TRBD2 is untestable without DNA. CDR1 MDHEN and CDR2 SYDVKM come from the germline V gene. This CDR3 has 16 residues. CDR3 protein: CATKSHWREVSYEQYF.

The V and J genes are TRBV18 and TRBJ2-7; the TCRdb D gene call, TRBD1, has no DNA to confirm it. This CDR3 has 15 amino acids. From germline, CDR1 is KGHSH and CDR2 LQKENI. CDR3 sequence reads: CASSPPGQGGYEQYF.